This TCR beta chain was profiled in a study of cytomegalovirus exposure and HLA in healthy donors. Study conclusions and caveats: While the bulk of TCR sequences proved rare, some public TCRs turned up in many donors. Researchers counted roughly 150 TCR beta chains as cytomegalovirus-associated. About 87% or about 30% of the time was how often most TCR beta V segments were productive, according to an earlier analysis. Later on, an analysis found that several of the most significant clusters appeared to be linked to common viral pathogens, which included parvovirus B19.

Trimming stripped 6 bases from V and 6 bases from J, with 8 bases between. The length of the CDR3 is 11 residues. In germline, CDR1 is ENHRY, CDR2 SYGVKD. Details on this clone: No antigen is known for it.

Primers: 60 Vbeta forward and 13 Jbeta reverse. TCRdb's copy holds only in-frame clones and misses some; the assay was immunoSEQ multiplex PCR. Of fewer than 110,000 clones in the sample, around 74% were seen once. Sequencing was done on a sample of PBMCs. The receptor was derived from a woman in her thirties or forties in good health and CMV-seropositive. This chain connects TRBV10-3 to TRBJ1-1; D remains ambiguous. The CDR3 loop is CAISAASEAFF. The CDR3 bases are TGTGCCATCAGCGCGGCGTCTGAAGCTTTCTTT.